The T cell receptor (beta chain) under discussion was sequenced for a study of molecular identifiers for immune sequencing clone quantification. Across the whole study: For replicates, RNA isolated from approximately 22,000 or 94,000 naive CD8 cells was divided into five portions, of which four were sequenced. Study findings and constraints: Researchers reportedly could pick up spiked Jurkat TCR RNA from one cell mixed into one million naive cells.

A single record per CDR3 protein comes from TCRdb applying MiXCR to the PCR reads. This table holds some 320,000 distinct CDR3 sequences, 20% to 25% found once. In germline, CDR1 is MDHEN, CDR2 SYDVKM. The CDR3 has 14 amino acids. This clonotype was detected only a few times. Antigen: not known. A much larger clone sits a single nucleotide away, making a read error possible. The specimen sequenced was naive CD8+ T cells from blood, with Jurkat cell RNA spiked in. Documented subset: FACS-sorted CD8+CD4-CCR7+CD45RA+ naive T cells. The V gene is TRBV28, the J gene TRBJ2-3; D remains unclear. This TCR came from a human donor in good health. Some libraries in this study had Jurkat cell RNA spiked in. This CDR3 reads CAGSFDGLTDTQYF. The DNA for the CDR3 is TGTGCCGGCAGTTTCGACGGTCTCACAGATACGCAGTATTTT.